Listed below are T cell receptor beta chains from one sample, sequenced in a study of shared clonotypes between healthy human individuals. This table comes from immunoSEQ multiplex PCR, and its TCRdb copy is limited to in-frame clones, with some not included. The data hold roughly 1.4 million clones, with less than 99% observed a single time. The specimen was naive CD4+ T cells sorted from blood. The receptor source for this set is a man younger than 40 in good health. CDR3s include the opening cysteine and the closing phenylalanine or tryptophan. D genes are given only for firm matches. Clone size is shown for a subset of rows, as once, few, many or a class of expanded clone.

TRBD2 TRBJ2-7 TRBV28 - CASSFLAGGLSLGYEQYF TGTGCCAGCAGTTTCCTAGCGGGAGGACTATCATTGGGATACGAGCAGTACTTC
- TRBJ2-7 TRBV2 - CASAGTPIGLATSYEQYF TGTGCCAGCGCAGGCACTCCGATCGGGCTAGCGACCTCCTACGAGCAGTACTTC
- TRBJ2-1 TRBV5-5 - CAIADHGSTNEQFF TGTGCCATCGCCGACCATGGAAGTACTAATGAGCAGTTCTTC
- TRBJ1-5 TRBV9 - CASSVDIDQPQHF TGTGCCAGCAGCGTAGACATTGATCAGCCCCAGCATTTT
TRBD2 TRBJ2-7 TRBV27 - CASSLSGTRRYEQYF TGTGCCAGCAGTTTATCGGGGACTAGGAGGTACGAGCAGTACTTC
TRBD1 TRBJ2-7 TRBV18 - CASSPGTGAYEQYF TGTGCCAGCTCACCAGGGACAGGCGCCTACGAGCAGTACTTC
TRBD1 TRBJ1-5 TRBV4-2 - CASSPRDRGSGDSNQPQHF TGTGCCAGCAGCCCCCGGGACAGGGGGAGTGGAGATAGCAATCAGCCCCAGCATTTT
TRBD1 TRBJ2-7 TRBV7-9 - CASSQRGQGALSEQYF TGTGCCAGCAGCCAAAGGGGTCAGGGGGCTCTAAGCGAGCAGTACTTC
- TRBJ2-4 TRBV19 - CASSITWDIQYF TGTGCCAGTAGTATAACTTGGGACATTCAGTACTTC
- TRBJ2-3 TRBV18 - CASSPSADTQYF TGTGCCAGCTCACCGTCCGCAGATACGCAGTATTTT
- TRBJ2-1 TRBV18 - CASSWPLGYNEQFF TGTGCCAGCTCATGGCCCCTCGGGTACAATGAGCAGTTCTTC
- TRBJ2-3 TRBV11-2 - CASSGARLDTQYF TGTGCCAGCAGCGGGGCGCGTTTGGATACGCAGTATTTT
- TRBJ2-7 TRBV29-1 - CSVGVGAHEQYF TGCAGCGTTGGGGTGGGGGCCCACGAGCAGTACTTC
TRBD2 TRBJ2-2 TRBV10-3 - CAISMTSGRRNTGELFF TGTGCCATCAGCATGACTAGCGGGAGGCGTAACACCGGGGAGCTGTTTTTT
- TRBJ2-7 TRBV6-1 - CASSVGEIYEQYF TGTGCCAGCAGTGTCGGGGAAATCTACGAGCAGTACTTC
TRBD1 TRBJ2-6 TRBV5-4 - CASSPPGQLFSGANVLTF TGTGCCAGCAGCCCTCCGGGACAGCTGTTCTCTGGGGCCAACGTCCTGACTTTC
- TRBJ2-4 TRBV6-5 - CASRGIAKNIQYF TGTGCCAGCAGGGGTATAGCCAAAAACATTCAGTACTTC
TRBD1 TRBJ1-1 TRBV9 - CASSPKGQGPANTEAFF TGTGCCAGCAGCCCAAAAGGACAGGGACCGGCGAACACTGAAGCTTTCTTT
TRBD2 TRBJ2-7 TRBV28 - CASSLPLAGGPYEQYF TGTGCCAGCAGTTTACCCCTAGCGGGAGGGCCTTACGAGCAGTACTTC
- TRBJ2-2 TRBV28 - CASRWTPSGGELFF TGTGCCAGCAGATGGACACCCTCGGGCGGGGAGCTGTTTTTT
- TRBJ2-7 TRBV7-2 - CASSLVSSQTSYEQYF TGTGCCAGCAGCTTAGTGTCTAGCCAAACCTCCTACGAGCAGTACTTC
- TRBJ2-4 TRBV5-1 - CASSMGLTKNIQYF TGCGCCAGCAGCATGGGGTTAACCAAAAACATTCAGTACTTC
- TRBJ1-1 TRBV14 - CASSPVWGAEAFF TGTGCCAGCAGCCCCGTTTGGGGGGCTGAAGCTTTCTTT
TRBD2 TRBJ2-2 TRBV4-3 - CASSQVLGGRAGGELFF TGCGCCAGCAGCCAAGTTTTAGGCGGGAGAGCGGGCGGGGAGCTGTTTTTT
TRBD1 TRBJ2-1 TRBV25-1 - CASSEWGTGPYNEQFF TGTGCCAGCAGTGAATGGGGGACAGGGCCCTACAATGAGCAGTTCTTC
- TRBJ2-7 TRBV7-6 - CASSLGSGVYEQYF TGTGCCAGCAGCTTGGGCTCAGGGGTCTACGAGCAGTACTTC
TRBD2 TRBJ2-1 TRBV10-1 - CASSQRLAGYNEQFF TGCGCCAGCAGTCAGCGACTAGCGGGATACAATGAGCAGTTCTTC
TRBD1 TRBJ1-2 TRBV10-3 - CAISEGTDNGYTF TGTGCCATCAGTGAAGGGACAGACAATGGCTACACCTTC
TRBD2 TRBJ2-1 TRBV6-6 - CASSWGLAGVNEQFF TGTGCCAGCAGTTGGGGACTAGCGGGAGTCAATGAGCAGTTCTTC
TRBD2 TRBJ2-2 TRBV19 - CASQGLAGTGELFF TGTGCCAGCCAGGGACTAGCGGGCACCGGGGAGCTGTTTTTT
TRBD2 TRBJ2-1 TRBV10-3 - CAISELHGSGTNEQFF TGTGCCATCAGTGAGTTGCATGGTAGCGGGACTAATGAGCAGTTCTTC
TRBD1 TRBJ1-5 TRBV6-5 - CASSSGTGNQPQHF TGTGCCAGCAGCTCCGGGACAGGTAATCAGCCCCAGCATTTT
TRBD2 TRBJ2-5 TRBV2 - CASSVSSSSGTQYF TGTGCCAGCAGTGTATCCAGTTCTAGCGGGACCCAGTACTTC
- TRBJ1-1 TRBV6-5 once CASSYSTGPAEAFF TGTGCCAGCAGTTACTCTACAGGGCCGGCTGAAGCTTTCTTT
TRBD2 TRBJ2-7 TRBV19 - CASSRRTSGSYEQYF TGTGCCAGTAGCCGGAGGACTAGCGGTTCCTACGAGCAGTACTTC
- TRBJ2-1 TRBV5-6 - CASSLLGRPNLYNEQFF TGTGCCAGCAGCTTGTTAGGGCGACCAAACCTCTACAATGAGCAGTTCTTC
TRBD2 TRBJ2-7 TRBV28 - CASSLRLAGGREQYF TGTGCCAGCAGTTTGCGGCTAGCGGGAGGGCGGGAGCAGTACTTC
- TRBJ2-3 TRBV27 - CASSPVRLVSGDTQYF TGTGCCAGCAGTCCCGTGCGACTAGTTTCCGGGGATACGCAGTATTTT
- TRBJ1-5 TRBV7-2 - CASSLDFLVQPQHF TGTGCCAGCAGCTTAGATTTTCTCGTTCAGCCCCAGCATTTT
- TRBJ2-7 TRBV7-2 - CASSLDTGSAYEQYF TGTGCCAGCAGCTTAGACACAGGGTCCGCCTACGAGCAGTACTTC
- TRBJ2-5 TRBV5-1 - CASSWGPGQETQYF TGCGCCAGCAGCTGGGGGCCAGGCCAAGAGACCCAGTACTTC
- TRBJ1-1 TRBV18 - CASSLRDWNTEAFF TGTGCCAGCTCGCTCCGGGACTGGAACACTGAAGCTTTCTTT
- TRBJ1-5 TRBV7-2 - CASSNKPIWVGQGNQPQHF TGTGCCAGCAGTAACAAACCAATATGGGTAGGGCAAGGAAATCAGCCCCAGCATTTT
- TRBJ2-7 TRBV15 - CATSSHREYEQYF TGTGCCACCAGCAGTCACCGGGAATACGAGCAGTACTTC
TRBD2 TRBJ2-3 TRBV7-6 - CASSLAGGPADTQYF TGTGCCAGCAGCTTAGCGGGAGGGCCGGCTGATACGCAGTATTTT
- TRBJ2-1 TRBV6-5 - CASSYSSEQFF TGTGCCAGCAGTTACTCGAGTGAGCAGTTCTTC
- TRBJ2-7 TRBV4-1 - CASSQEETHRFSYEQYF TGCGCCAGCAGCCAGGAGGAGACGCACCGTTTCTCCTACGAGCAGTACTTC
- TRBJ2-2 TRBV7-6 - CASSLGARRAGELFF TGTGCCAGCAGCTTAGGCGCTAGGAGGGCCGGGGAGCTGTTTTTT
TRBD1 TRBJ2-5 TRBV5-1 - CASSGRQGSVRETQYF TGCGCCAGCAGCGGACGACAGGGAAGTGTGCGAGAGACCCAGTACTTC
- TRBJ1-4 TRBV19 - CASSIYGSNEKLFF TGTGCCAGTAGTATATACGGATCTAATGAAAAACTGTTTTTT
- TRBJ2-5 TRBV18 - CASSPNRVGETQYF TGTGCCAGCTCACCAAACAGGGTTGGCGAGACCCAGTACTTC
TRBD1 TRBJ1-2 TRBV30 - CARALGQDYSYTF TGTGCCCGCGCCCTCGGACAGGATTACAGCTACACCTTC
- TRBJ1-1 TRBV29-1 once CSVDTGPAFF TGCAGCGTTGATACAGGTCCGGCTTTCTTT
- TRBJ2-7 TRBV7-2 - CASSLGGLYEQYF TGTGCCAGCAGCTTGGGGGGCCTCTACGAGCAGTACTTC